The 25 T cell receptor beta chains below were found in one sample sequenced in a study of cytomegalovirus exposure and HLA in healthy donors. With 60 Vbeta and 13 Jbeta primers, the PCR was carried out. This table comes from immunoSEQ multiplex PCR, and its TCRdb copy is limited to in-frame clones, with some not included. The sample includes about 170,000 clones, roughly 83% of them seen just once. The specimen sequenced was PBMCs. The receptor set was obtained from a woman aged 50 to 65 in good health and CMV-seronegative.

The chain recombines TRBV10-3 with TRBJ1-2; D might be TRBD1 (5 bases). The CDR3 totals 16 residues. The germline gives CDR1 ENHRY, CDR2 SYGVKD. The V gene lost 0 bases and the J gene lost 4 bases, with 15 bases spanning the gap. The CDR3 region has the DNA TGTGCCATCAGTGAGTCTTTTTCGGGGGTGGGCTATGGCTACACCTTC. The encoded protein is CAISESFSGVGYGYTF.

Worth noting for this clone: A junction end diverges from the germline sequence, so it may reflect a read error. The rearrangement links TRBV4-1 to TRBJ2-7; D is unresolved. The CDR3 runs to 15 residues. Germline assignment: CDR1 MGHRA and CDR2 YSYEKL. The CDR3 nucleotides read TGTGCCAGCAGCCAAGAGTCTAGTAATTCCTACGAGCAGTACTTC. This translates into CASSQESSNSYEQYF.

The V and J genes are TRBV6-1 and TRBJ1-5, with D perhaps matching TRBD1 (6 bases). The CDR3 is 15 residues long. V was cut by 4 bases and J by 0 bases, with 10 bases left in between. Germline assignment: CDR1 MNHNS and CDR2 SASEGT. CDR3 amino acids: CASSGQAGSNQPQHF. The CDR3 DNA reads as TGTGCCAGCAGTGGACAGGCAGGTAGCAATCAGCCCCAGCATTTT.

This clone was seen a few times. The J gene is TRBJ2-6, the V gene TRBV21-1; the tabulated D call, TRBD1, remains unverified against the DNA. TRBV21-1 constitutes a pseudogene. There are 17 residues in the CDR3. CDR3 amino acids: CASSKARRASGANVLTF. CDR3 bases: TGTGCCAGCAGCAAAGCACGCAGGGCCTCTGGGGCCAACGTCCTGACTTTC.

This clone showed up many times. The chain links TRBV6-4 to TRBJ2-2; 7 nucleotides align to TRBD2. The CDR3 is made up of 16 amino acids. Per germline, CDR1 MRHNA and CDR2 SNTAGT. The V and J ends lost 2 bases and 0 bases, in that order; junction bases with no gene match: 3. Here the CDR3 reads CASSDGAGANTGELFF. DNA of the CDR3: TGTGCCAGCAGTGACGGGGCGGGAGCGAACACCGGGGAGCTGTTTTTT.

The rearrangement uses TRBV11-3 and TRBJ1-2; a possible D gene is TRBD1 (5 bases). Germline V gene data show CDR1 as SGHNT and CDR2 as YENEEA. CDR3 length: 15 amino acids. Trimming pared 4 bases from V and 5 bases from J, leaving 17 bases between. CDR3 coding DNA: TGTGCCAGCAGCTACCCCCTGGGGGGGGAGTATGGCTACACCTTC. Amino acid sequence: CASSYPLGGEYGYTF. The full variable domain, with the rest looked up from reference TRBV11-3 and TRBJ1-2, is EAGVVQSPRYKIIEKKQPVAFWCNPISGHNTLYWYLQNLGQGPELLIRYENEEAVDDSQLPKDRFSAERLKGVDSTLKIQPAELGDSAVYLCASSYPLGGEYGYTFGSGTRLTVV.

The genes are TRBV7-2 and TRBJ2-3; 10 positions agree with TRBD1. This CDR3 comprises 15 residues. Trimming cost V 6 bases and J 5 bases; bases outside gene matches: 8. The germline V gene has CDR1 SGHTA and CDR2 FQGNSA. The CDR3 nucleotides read TGTGCCAGCAGTCCCGACAGGGGGCTTGTAGATACGCAGTATTTT. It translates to CASSPDRGLVDTQYF.

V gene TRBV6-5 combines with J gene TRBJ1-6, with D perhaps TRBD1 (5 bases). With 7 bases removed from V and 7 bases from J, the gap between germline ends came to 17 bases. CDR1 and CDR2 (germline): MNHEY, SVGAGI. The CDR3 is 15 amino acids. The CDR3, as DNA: TGTGCCAGCAATACCGATGGGGCCGGCAATTCACCCCTCCACTTT. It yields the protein CASNTDGAGNSPLHF.

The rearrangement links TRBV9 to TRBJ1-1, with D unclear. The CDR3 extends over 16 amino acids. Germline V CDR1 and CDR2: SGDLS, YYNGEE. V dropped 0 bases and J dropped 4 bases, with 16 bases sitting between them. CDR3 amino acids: CASSVEQTPMSTEAFF. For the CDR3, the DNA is TGTGCCAGCAGCGTAGAACAGACCCCGATGAGCACTGAAGCTTTCTTT.

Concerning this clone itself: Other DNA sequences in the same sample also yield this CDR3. The chain's CDR3 is CASSLGQGMNTEAFF. CDR3 nucleotides: TGCGCCAGCAGCTTGGGGCAGGGGATGAACACTGAAGCTTTCTTT. The rearrangement uses TRBV5-1 and TRBJ1-1; a possible D gene is TRBD1 (6 bases). The CDR3 has 15 residues. V lost 0 bases and J 0 bases, leaving 9 bases between the germline ends. The germline V gene encodes CDR1 SGHRS and CDR2 YFSETQ.

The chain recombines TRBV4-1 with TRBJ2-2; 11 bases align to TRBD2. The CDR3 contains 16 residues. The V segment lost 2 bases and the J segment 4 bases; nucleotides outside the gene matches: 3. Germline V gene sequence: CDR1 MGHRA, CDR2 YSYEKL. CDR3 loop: CASSQILAGVTGELFF. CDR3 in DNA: TGCGCCAGCAGCCAAATACTAGCGGGAGTCACCGGGGAGCTGTTTTTT.

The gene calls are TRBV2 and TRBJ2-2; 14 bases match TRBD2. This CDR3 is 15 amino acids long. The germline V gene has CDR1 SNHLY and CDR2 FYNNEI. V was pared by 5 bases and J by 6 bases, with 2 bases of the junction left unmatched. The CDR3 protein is CASSMGLAGAGELFF. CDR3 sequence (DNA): TGTGCCAGCAGTATGGGACTAGCGGGAGCCGGGGAGCTGTTTTTT.

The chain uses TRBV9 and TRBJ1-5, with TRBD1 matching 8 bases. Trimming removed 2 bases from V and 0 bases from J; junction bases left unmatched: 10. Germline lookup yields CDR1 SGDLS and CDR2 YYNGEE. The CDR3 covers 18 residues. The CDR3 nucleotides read TGTGCCAGCAGCGTCCGTAACAGGGGGAGGTATAGCAATCAGCCCCAGCATTTT. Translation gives CASSVRNRGRYSNQPQHF.

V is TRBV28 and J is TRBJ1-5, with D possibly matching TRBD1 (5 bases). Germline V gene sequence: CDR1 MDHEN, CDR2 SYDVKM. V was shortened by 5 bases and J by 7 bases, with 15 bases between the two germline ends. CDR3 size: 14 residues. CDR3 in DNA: TGTGCCAGCAGTCAACCAGGGCTGGGGCAGCCCCAGCATTTT. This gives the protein CASSQPGLGQPQHF.

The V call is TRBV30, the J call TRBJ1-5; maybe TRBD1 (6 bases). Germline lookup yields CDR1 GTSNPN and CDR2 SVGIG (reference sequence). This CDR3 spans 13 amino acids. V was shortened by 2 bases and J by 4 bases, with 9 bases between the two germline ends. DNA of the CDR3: TGTGCCTGGAGTACTCAGGGGAATCAGCCCCAGCATTTT. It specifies CAWSTQGNQPQHF.

In DNA, the CDR3 is TGTGCCAGCCACGGCAGGGGGCTTCAGCCCCAGCATTTT. Amino acid sequence: CASHGRGLQPQHF. This chain uses TRBV28 with TRBJ1-5; 8 bases agree with TRBD1. V shed 8 bases and J 6 bases; nucleotides not matched to a gene: 6. Germline values: CDR1 MDHEN, CDR2 SYDVKM. The CDR3 spans 13 residues.

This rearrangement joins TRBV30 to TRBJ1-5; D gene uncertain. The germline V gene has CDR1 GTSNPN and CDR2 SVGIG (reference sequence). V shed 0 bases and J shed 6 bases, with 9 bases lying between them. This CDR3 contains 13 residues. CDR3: CAWSVTTGQPQHF. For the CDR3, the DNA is TGTGCCTGGAGTGTAACTACGGGTCAGCCCCAGCATTTT.

CDR3 sequence (DNA): TGTGCCAGCAGCGTAGCCTGGGGGGGCTACGAGCAGTACTTC. Protein: CASSVAWGGYEQYF. The V and J genes are TRBV9 and TRBJ2-7; 7 bases map to TRBD2. Germline CDR1 SGDLS, CDR2 YYNGEE. The CDR3 runs 14 residues. The J segment lost 3 bases and the V segment lost 0 bases, leaving 3 bases of the junction unmatched.

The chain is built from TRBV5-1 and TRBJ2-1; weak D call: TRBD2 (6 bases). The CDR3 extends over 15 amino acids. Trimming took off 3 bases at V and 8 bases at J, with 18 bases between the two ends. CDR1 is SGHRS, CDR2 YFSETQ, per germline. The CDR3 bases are TGCGCCAGCAGCTACGGGACTTCGACTACCGATGAGCAGTTCTTC. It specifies CASSYGTSTTDEQFF.

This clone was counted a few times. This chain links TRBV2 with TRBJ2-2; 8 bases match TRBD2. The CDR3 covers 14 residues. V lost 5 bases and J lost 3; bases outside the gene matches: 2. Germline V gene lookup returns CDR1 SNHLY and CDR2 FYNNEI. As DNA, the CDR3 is TGTGCCAGCAGTCTACTAGCGGACACCGGGGAGCTGTTTTTT. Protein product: CASSLLADTGELFF.

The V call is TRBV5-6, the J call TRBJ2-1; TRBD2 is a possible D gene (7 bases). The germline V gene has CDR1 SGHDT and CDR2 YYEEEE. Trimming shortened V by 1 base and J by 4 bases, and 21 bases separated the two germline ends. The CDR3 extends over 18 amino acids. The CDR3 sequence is CASSLINAGAWYYNEQFF. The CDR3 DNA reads TGTGCCAGCAGCTTGATTAATGCGGGGGCCTGGTATTACAATGAGCAGTTCTTC.

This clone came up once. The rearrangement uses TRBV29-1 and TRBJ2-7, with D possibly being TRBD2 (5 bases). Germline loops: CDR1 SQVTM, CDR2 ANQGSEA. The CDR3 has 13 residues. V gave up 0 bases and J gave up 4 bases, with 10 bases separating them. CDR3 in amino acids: CSVEDRTGYEQYF. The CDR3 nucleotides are TGCAGCGTTGAAGATCGGACTGGTTACGAGCAGTACTTC.

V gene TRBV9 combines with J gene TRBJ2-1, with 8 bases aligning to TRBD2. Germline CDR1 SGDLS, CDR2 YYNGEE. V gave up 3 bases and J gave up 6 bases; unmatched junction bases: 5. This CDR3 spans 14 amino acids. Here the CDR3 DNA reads TGTGCCAGCAGCGCATCCGGGACTAGCAATGAGCAGTTCTTC. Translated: CASSASGTSNEQFF.

This chain's CDR3 is CASSALYEQYF. The CDR3 nucleotides read TGTGCCAGCAGCGCACTCTACGAGCAGTACTTC. The genes are TRBV7-2 and TRBJ2-7; D is unclear. The CDR3 totals 11 residues. Germline CDR1 reads SGHTA; CDR2 reads FQGNSA. V lost 5 bases and J lost 3, with 5 bases in between.

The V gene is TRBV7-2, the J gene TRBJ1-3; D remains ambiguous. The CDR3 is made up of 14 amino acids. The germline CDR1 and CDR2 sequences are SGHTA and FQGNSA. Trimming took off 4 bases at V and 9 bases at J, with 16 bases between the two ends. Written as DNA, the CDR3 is TGTGCCAGCAGCTCGCCAGGCCGCATGGGCACCATATATTTT. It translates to CASSSPGRMGTIYF.